This T cell receptor beta chain was retrieved from a study of T-cell memory formation after mild COVID-19. Ten or more counts support this clonotype. Antigen: not known. The CDR3 loop spans 14 amino acids. Trimming cost V 5 bases and J 3 bases, with 13 bases left between them. Germline loops: CDR1 SGHVS, CDR2 FNYEAQ. Overall study findings and caveats: Day 15 to 85 contractors were CD4/CD8 balanced; later expanders leaned CD4+. Contracting clones localized mainly to CM and EM when CD4+ and mainly to EMRA when CD8+. The appearance of some responding clones in pre-infection memory suggested that cross-reactive memory joined.

TCR alpha and TCR beta cDNA libraries carrying sample barcodes and UMIs came from 5'RACE with constant-segment primers. TCRdb itself ran the 5' RACE reads through MiXCR, one entry per CDR3 protein. Found here are about 400,000 distinct CDR3 sequences, more than 20% of them singletons; the top ten hold around 13%. This TCR was sampled from an adult woman who had mild COVID-19 (a few samples of this study predate the infection). Cell type and time point are not known. The sample was PBMCs or a T cell subset sorted from them (not recorded which). The chain employs TRBV7-6 and TRBJ2-5, with D possibly matching TRBD2 (6 bases). The CDR3: CASSPGTVKETQYF. CDR3 DNA sequence: TGTGCCAGCAGCCCCGGGACTGTCAAAGAGACCCAGTACTTC.